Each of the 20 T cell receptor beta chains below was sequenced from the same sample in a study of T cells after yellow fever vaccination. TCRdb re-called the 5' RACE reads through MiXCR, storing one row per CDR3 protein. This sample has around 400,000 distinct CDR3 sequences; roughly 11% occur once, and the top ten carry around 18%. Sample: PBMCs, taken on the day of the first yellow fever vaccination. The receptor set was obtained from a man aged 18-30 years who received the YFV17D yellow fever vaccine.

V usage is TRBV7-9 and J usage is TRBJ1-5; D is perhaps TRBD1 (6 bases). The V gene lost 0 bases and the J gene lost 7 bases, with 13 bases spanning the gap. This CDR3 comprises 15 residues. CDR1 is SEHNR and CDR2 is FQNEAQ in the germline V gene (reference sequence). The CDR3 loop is CASSLAAGAEQPQHF. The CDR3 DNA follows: TGTGCCAGCAGCTTAGCTGCGGGGGCAGAACAGCCCCAGCATTTT.

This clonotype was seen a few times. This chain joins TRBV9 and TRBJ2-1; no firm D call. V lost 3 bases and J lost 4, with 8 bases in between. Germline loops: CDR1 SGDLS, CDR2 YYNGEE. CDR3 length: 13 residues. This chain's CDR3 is CASSEDPYNEQFF. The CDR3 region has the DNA TGTGCCAGCAGCGAGGACCCTTACAATGAGCAGTTCTTC.

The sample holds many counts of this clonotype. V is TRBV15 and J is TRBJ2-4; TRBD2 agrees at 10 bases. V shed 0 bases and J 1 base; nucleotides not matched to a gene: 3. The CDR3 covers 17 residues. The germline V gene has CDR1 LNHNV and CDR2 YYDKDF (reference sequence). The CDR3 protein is CATSRELAGEAKNIQYF. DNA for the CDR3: TGTGCCACCAGCAGAGAGCTAGCGGGGGAGGCCAAAAACATTCAGTACTTC.

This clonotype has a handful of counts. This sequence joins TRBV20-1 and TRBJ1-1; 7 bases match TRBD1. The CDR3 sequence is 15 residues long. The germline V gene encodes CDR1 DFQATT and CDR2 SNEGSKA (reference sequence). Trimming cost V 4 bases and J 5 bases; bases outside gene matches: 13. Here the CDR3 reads CSAKDRVGVGTEAFF. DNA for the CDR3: TGCAGTGCTAAAGACAGGGTTGGAGTGGGGACTGAAGCTTTCTTT.

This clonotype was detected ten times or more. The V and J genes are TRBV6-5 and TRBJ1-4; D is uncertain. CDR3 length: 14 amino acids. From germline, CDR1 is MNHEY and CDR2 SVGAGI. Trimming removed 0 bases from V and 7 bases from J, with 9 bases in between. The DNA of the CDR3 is TGTGCCAGCAGTTACTCCCCACGGGTTGAAAAACTGTTTTTT. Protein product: CASSYSPRVEKLFF.

The CDR3 loop reads CASSPSSRGNTIYF. In DNA form, the CDR3 reads TGTGCCAGCTCACCATCGAGTCGAGGAAACACCATATATTTT. The rearrangement uses TRBV18 and TRBJ1-3; D is ambiguous. CDR3 length: 14 residues. Between the trimmed V and J ends, which lost 2 bases and 4 bases, there was a span of 9 bases. Per germline, CDR1 KGHSH and CDR2 LQKENI.

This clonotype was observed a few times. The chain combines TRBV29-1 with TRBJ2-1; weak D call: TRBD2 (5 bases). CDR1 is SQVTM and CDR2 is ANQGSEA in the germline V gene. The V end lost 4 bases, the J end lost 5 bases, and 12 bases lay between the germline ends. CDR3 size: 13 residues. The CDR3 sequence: CSVGESYNNEQFF. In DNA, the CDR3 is TGCAGCGTTGGGGAGTCCTATAACAATGAGCAGTTCTTC.

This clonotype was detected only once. Here the CDR3 DNA reads TGCGCCAGCAGCCCGAACACAGGGGAAGAAAAACTGTTTTTT. This gives the protein CASSPNTGEEKLFF. V gene TRBV4-3 combines with J gene TRBJ1-4; 7 bases align to TRBD1. V lost 4 bases and J lost 8; bases outside the gene matches: 7. CDR3 size: 14 residues. CDR1 and CDR2 (germline): LGHNA, YSLEER.

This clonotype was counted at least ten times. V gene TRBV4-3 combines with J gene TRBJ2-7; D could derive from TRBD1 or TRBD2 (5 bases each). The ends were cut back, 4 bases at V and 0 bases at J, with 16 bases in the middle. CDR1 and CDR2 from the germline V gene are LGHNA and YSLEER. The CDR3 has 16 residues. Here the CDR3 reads CASSRGHGDRSYEQYF. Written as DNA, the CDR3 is TGCGCCAGCAGCCGCGGACACGGGGACCGCTCCTACGAGCAGTACTTC.

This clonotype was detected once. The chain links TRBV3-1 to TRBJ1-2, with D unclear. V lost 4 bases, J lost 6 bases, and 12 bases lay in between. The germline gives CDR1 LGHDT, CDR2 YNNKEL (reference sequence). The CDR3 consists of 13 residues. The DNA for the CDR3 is TGTGCCAGCAGCCCCGCCCGGTGGCATGGCTACACCTTC. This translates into CASSPARWHGYTF.

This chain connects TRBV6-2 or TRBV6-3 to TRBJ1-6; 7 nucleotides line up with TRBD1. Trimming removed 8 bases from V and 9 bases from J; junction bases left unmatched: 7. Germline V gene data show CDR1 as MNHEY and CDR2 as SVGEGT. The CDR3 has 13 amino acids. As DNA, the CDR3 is TGTGCCAGCTCCCGGGACAGCGTTTCACCCCTCCACTTT. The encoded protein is CASSRDSVSPLHF.

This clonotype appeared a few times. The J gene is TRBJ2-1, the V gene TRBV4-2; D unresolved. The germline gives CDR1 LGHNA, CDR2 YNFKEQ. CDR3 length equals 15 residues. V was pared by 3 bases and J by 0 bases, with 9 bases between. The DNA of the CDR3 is TGTGCCAGCAGCCAGGAGCGTTACTCCTACAATGAGCAGTTCTTC. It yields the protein CASSQERYSYNEQFF.

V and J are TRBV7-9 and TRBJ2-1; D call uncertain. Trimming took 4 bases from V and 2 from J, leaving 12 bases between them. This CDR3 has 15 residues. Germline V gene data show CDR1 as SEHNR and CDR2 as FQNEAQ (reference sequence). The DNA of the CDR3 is TGTGCCAGCAGCTCCTCATATACTACCTACAATGAGCAGTTCTTC. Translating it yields CASSSSYTTYNEQFF.

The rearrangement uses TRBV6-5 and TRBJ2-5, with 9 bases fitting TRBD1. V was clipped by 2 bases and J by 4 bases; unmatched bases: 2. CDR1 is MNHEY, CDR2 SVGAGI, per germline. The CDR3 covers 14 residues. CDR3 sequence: CASSYGTGLETQYF. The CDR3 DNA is TGTGCCAGCAGTTACGGGACAGGGCTAGAGACCCAGTACTTC.

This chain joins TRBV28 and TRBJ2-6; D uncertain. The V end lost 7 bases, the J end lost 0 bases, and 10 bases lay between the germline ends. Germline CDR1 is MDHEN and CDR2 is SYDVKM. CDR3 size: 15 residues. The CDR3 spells CASMTPFSGANVLTF. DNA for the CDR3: TGTGCCAGCATGACCCCATTCTCTGGGGCCAACGTCCTGACTTTC.

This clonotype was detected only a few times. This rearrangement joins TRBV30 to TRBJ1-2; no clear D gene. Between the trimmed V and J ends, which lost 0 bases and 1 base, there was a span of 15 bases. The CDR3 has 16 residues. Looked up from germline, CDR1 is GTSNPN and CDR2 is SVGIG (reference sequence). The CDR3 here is CAWSVGFGNNNYGYTF. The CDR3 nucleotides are TGTGCCTGGAGTGTAGGCTTCGGGAACAATAACTATGGCTACACCTTC.

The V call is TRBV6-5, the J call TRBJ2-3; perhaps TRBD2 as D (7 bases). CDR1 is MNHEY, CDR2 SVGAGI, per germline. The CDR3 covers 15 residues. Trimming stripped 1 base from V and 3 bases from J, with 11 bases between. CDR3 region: CASSYWGGRTDTQYF. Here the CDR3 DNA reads TGTGCCAGCAGTTACTGGGGGGGGCGGACAGATACGCAGTATTTT.

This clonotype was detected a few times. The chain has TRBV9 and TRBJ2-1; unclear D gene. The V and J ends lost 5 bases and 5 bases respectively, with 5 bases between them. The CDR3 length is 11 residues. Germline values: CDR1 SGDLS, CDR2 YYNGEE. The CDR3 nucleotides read TGTGCCAGCAGTATTAACAATGAGCAGTTCTTC. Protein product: CASSINNEQFF.

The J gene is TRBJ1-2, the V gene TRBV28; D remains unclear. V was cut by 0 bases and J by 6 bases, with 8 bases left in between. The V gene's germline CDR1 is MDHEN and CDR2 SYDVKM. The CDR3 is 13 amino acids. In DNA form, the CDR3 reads TGTGCCAGCAGTTTATGGTCCGGGGATGGCTACACCTTC. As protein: CASSLWSGDGYTF.

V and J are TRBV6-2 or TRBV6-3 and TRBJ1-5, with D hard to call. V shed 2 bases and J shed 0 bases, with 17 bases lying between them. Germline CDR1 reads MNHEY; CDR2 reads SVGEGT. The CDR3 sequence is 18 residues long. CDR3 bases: TGTGCCAGCAGTTACCGGATGCTTACGGGAGATAGCAATCAGCCCCAGCATTTT. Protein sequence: CASSYRMLTGDSNQPQHF.